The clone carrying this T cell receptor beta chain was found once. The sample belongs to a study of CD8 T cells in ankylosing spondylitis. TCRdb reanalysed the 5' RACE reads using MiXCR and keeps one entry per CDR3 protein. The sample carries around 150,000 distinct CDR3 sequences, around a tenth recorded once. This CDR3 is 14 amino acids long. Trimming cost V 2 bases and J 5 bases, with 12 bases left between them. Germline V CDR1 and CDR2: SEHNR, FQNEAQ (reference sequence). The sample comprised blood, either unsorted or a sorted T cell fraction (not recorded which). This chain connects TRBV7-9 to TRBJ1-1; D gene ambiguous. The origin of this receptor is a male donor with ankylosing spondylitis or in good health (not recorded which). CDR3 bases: TGTGCCAGCAGCTTATCACGGGGTTGGACTGAAGCTTTCTTT. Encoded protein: CASSLSRGWTEAFF.